Sequencing of this T cell receptor beta chain was carried out in a study of blood T cell repertoires in COVID-19. Study summary: The analysed material was cDNA or gDNA that came from T cells, B-cell-depleted T cells, or PBMCs.

In the source study's methods: Estimation of nucleated cell counts was performed using reference gene primer amplification. Clones were sequenced by immunoSEQ multiplex PCR, and TCRdb holds only the in-frame ones, with some missing. That table is the source of V, J and clone size, and D and trimming were worked out from the DNA. There are about 370,000 clones in the sample; around nine tenths occur only once, and 1.5% to 2% lies in the top ten. This clone was counted a single time. CDR1 and CDR2 (germline): LGHDT, YNNKEL (reference sequence). This CDR3 has 16 amino acids. Trimming stripped 5 bases from V and 5 bases from J, with 21 bases between.

The sequencing input was PBMCs or T cells enriched from blood (not recorded which). The sequence was collected from a woman aged 25-40 years who had recovered from COVID-19. This chain connects TRBV3-1 (or the pseudogene TRBV3-2) to TRBJ1-2; tentative D call: TRBD1 (6 bases). In DNA, the CDR3 is TGTGCCAGCAGCGAACAGGGAACCATCGCACGGTATGGCTACACCTTC. Translation gives CASSEQGTIARYGYTF.